This T cell receptor beta chain was sequenced for a study of T-cell memory formation after mild COVID-19. Across the study: The two donors had largely donor-specific TCR clusters. Points from the study as a whole: Largely, contracting CD4+ clones fell within CM and EM, and contracting CD8+ clones within EMRA. Specificity for SARS-CoV-2 was not confirmed among the second-wave clones peaking on day 37.

5'RACE primed at constant segments yielded TCR alpha and TCR beta cDNA libraries bearing sample barcodes and UMIs. From the 5' RACE reads, TCRdb called clonotypes with MiXCR, one entry per CDR3 protein. Of tens of thousands of distinct CDR3 sequences in the sample, approximately 14% were seen once. This CDR3 spans 15 amino acids. The V and J ends lost 1 base and 5 bases respectively, with 12 bases between them. Germline V gene lookup returns CDR1 SGHVS and CDR2 FNYEAQ. This clonotype was seen only a few times. Its antigen is currently unknown. The sequence was obtained from an adult woman who had mild COVID-19 (a few samples of this study predate the infection). Cell type and time point are not known. The sequenced sample consisted of PBMCs or a T cell subset sorted from them (not recorded which). The chain employs TRBV7-6 and TRBJ1-5; tentative D call: TRBD1 (5 bases). CDR3: CASSLDWGDHQPQHF. The CDR3 DNA is TGTGCCAGCAGCTTAGACTGGGGGGACCATCAGCCCCAGCATTTT.